Here is one TCR beta chain with its context. Semiquantitative ARM-PCR amplified T cell receptor alpha and beta CDR3 regions from mRNA. In ARM-PCR, communal superprimers followed tagged nested gene-specific primers for exponential amplification. MiXCR, applied by TCRdb to the multiplex PCR reads, yields one record per CDR3 protein. Among 16,000 or so distinct CDR3 sequences listed, about 60% were seen once. This record belongs to a study of relationships among human T cell subsets. Germline CDR1 is SNHLY and CDR2 is FYNNEI. The CDR3 spans 17 residues. V was pared by 0 bases and J by 3 bases, with 9 bases of the junction left unmatched.

The sample comprised total T cells sorted from blood. The chain links TRBV2 to TRBJ2-3; 7 positions agree with TRBD1. This receptor was identified in a middle-aged man in good health. DNA for the CDR3: TGTGCCAGCAGTGAAGCGCTTGGGACAGCTTGGACAGATACGCAGTATTTT. It yields the protein CASSEALGTAWTDTQYF.